This T cell receptor beta chain was obtained from a study of shared clonotypes between healthy human individuals. On the study more broadly: The donor pool was made up of two women and three men aged 18 to 49. Three plates each covered CD4 naive and memory; CD8 naive two, CD8 memory one.

In the sorted-subset replicate PCRs, about 190 ng DNA, 25,000 to 35,000 T cell genomes, was used. The assay was immunoSEQ multiplex PCR, and TCRdb's table has in-frame clones only and misses some. The sample consists of around 610,000 clones, roughly 96% of them appearing once. Naive CD8 cells, CD45RO-negative and positively selected for CCR7, excluded terminally differentiated effector memory CD45RA+ cells. Study findings and constraints: Naive subsets generally had larger estimated richness than memory subsets.

Germline V gene sequence: CDR1 SGHRS, CDR2 YFSETQ. The CDR3 runs 15 residues. The ends were cut back, 1 base at V and 6 bases at J, with 15 bases in the middle. This clone was recorded once. Its target is unknown. The rearrangement links TRBV5-1 to TRBJ2-3; a weak D match, TRBD2 (6 bases). The receptor's source is a woman aged 25 to 45 in good health. Source material: naive CD8+ T cells sorted from blood. CDR3 coding DNA: TGCGCCAGCAGCTTGACGACTAGAGCGCAGGATACGCAGTATTTT. Residues: CASSLTTRAQDTQYF.